The rows below give T cell receptor beta chains drawn from one sample of a study of long-term antiretroviral therapy in people with HIV. The table came from immunoSEQ multiplex PCR; TCRdb's copy has only in-frame clones and leaves some out. There are around 30,000 clones in the sample; approximately 86% occur only once, and approximately 8% lies in the top ten. This sample comprised unsorted PBMCs, obtained 3 years after starting antiretroviral therapy. All receptors derive from a man between 40 and 49 years old with HIV. CDR3s include the opening cysteine and the closing phenylalanine or tryptophan. A D gene is named only where the DNA matches it firmly. For some rows the clone size is stated as once, few or many, or as a class when expanded; others skip it.

j_call: TRBJ2-2; v_call: TRBV2; clone_size: NA; d_call: TRBD2; cdr3_aa: CASSERLAGVAGELFF; cdr3_nt: TGTGCCAGCAGTGAACGTCTAGCGGGAGTAGCCGGGGAGCTGTTTTTT
j_call: TRBJ2-1; v_call: TRBV5-1; clone_size: NA; d_call: TRBD1; cdr3_aa: CASRGTGDYNEQFF; cdr3_nt: TGCGCCAGCAGAGGGACAGGGGATTACAATGAGCAGTTCTTC
j_call: TRBJ1-1; v_call: TRBV6-6; clone_size: NA; d_call: NA; cdr3_aa: CASSYSPGQTEAFF; cdr3_nt: TGTGCCAGCAGTTACTCGCCAGGCCAGACTGAAGCTTTCTTT
j_call: TRBJ2-2; v_call: TRBV7-9; clone_size: NA; d_call: NA; cdr3_aa: CASSPGLFGGGVYTGELFF; cdr3_nt: TGTGCCAGCAGCCCAGGGTTATTTGGTGGCGGGGTCTACACCGGGGAGCTGTTTTTT
j_call: TRBJ2-1; v_call: TRBV9; clone_size: NA; d_call: TRBD2; cdr3_aa: CASSVGVVAGDYNEQFF; cdr3_nt: TGTGCCAGCAGCGTAGGGGTGGTAGCGGGGGATTACAATGAGCAGTTCTTC
j_call: TRBJ2-3; v_call: TRBV29-1; clone_size: NA; d_call: NA; cdr3_aa: CSVPRRGGEYF; cdr3_nt: TGCAGCGTCCCAAGGAGGGGGGGCGAGTATTTT
j_call: TRBJ1-2; v_call: TRBV19; clone_size: NA; d_call: TRBD1; cdr3_aa: CASSNDREYGYTF; cdr3_nt: TGTGCCAGTAGTAACGACAGGGAGTATGGCTACACCTTC
j_call: TRBJ2-7; v_call: TRBV7-3; clone_size: NA; d_call: NA; cdr3_aa: CASSPGGGTYEQYF; cdr3_nt: TGTGCCAGCAGCCCAGGGGGGGGAACCTACGAGCAGTACTTC
j_call: TRBJ2-5; v_call: TRBV7-9; clone_size: NA; d_call: TRBD1; cdr3_aa: CASSYMTGGPQETQYF; cdr3_nt: TGTGCCAGCAGCTACATGACAGGGGGCCCCCAAGAGACCCAGTACTTC
j_call: TRBJ1-1; v_call: TRBV7-9; clone_size: NA; d_call: TRBD1; cdr3_aa: CASSPISTGQGADTEAFF; cdr3_nt: TGTGCCAGCAGCCCCATTTCGACGGGACAGGGGGCAGATACTGAAGCTTTCTTT
j_call: TRBJ2-7; v_call: TRBV19; clone_size: once; d_call: TRBD1; cdr3_aa: CASRGTGTYEQYF; cdr3_nt: TGTGCCAGTCGGGGGACAGGGACCTACGAGCAGTACTTC
j_call: TRBJ1-1; v_call: TRBV10-3; clone_size: NA; d_call: TRBD1; cdr3_aa: CAISEWGQYTEAFF; cdr3_nt: TGTGCCATCAGTGAGTGGGGACAGTACACTGAAGCTTTCTTT
j_call: TRBJ1-6; v_call: TRBV2; clone_size: few; d_call: TRBD1; cdr3_aa: CASRGTEVGWSPLHF; cdr3_nt: TGTGCCAGCAGGGGGACAGAAGTTGGGTGGTCACCCCTCCACTTT
j_call: TRBJ2-1; v_call: TRBV5-1; clone_size: NA; d_call: NA; cdr3_aa: CASSSENRVHEQFF; cdr3_nt: TGCGCCAGCAGCTCAGAAAACAGGGTCCATGAGCAGTTCTTC
j_call: TRBJ1-5; v_call: TRBV19; clone_size: NA; d_call: NA; cdr3_aa: CASSSPSRANNQPQHF; cdr3_nt: TGTGCCAGTAGCTCGCCGAGCAGGGCCAACAATCAGCCCCAGCATTTT
j_call: TRBJ2-2; v_call: TRBV5-1; clone_size: NA; d_call: NA; cdr3_aa: CASTLVGGDTGELFF; cdr3_nt: TGCGCCAGCACCCTAGTCGGAGGGGACACCGGGGAGCTGTTTTTT
j_call: TRBJ2-3; v_call: TRBV9; clone_size: NA; d_call: TRBD1; cdr3_aa: CASSSSGTGSTDTQYF; cdr3_nt: TGTGCCAGCAGCTCCTCCGGGACAGGGAGCACAGATACGCAGTATTTT
j_call: TRBJ1-1; v_call: TRBV7-8; clone_size: NA; d_call: NA; cdr3_aa: CASSVGTDEAFF; cdr3_nt: TGTGCCAGCAGCGTAGGAACCGATGAAGCTTTCTTT
j_call: TRBJ1-3; v_call: TRBV9; clone_size: NA; d_call: NA; cdr3_aa: CASSDKTGLGSGNTIYF; cdr3_nt: TGTGCCAGCAGCGACAAAACAGGGCTGGGCTCTGGAAACACCATATATTTT
j_call: TRBJ1-1; v_call: TRBV6-1; clone_size: NA; d_call: NA; cdr3_aa: CASSDPGSPMGTEAFF; cdr3_nt: TGTGCCAGCAGTGACCCAGGCAGCCCCATGGGCACTGAAGCTTTCTTT
j_call: TRBJ2-7; v_call: TRBV27; clone_size: NA; d_call: NA; cdr3_aa: CASSLSSSDYEQYF; cdr3_nt: TGTGCCAGCAGTTTATCGTCTAGCGACTACGAGCAGTACTTC
j_call: TRBJ1-2; v_call: TRBV6-5; clone_size: NA; d_call: NA; cdr3_aa: CASSYGVGYGYTF; cdr3_nt: TGTGCCAGCAGTTACGGGGTCGGCTATGGCTACACCTTC
j_call: TRBJ2-2; v_call: TRBV6-5; clone_size: once; d_call: TRBD2; cdr3_aa: CASSPGLAIPGELFF; cdr3_nt: TGTGCCAGCAGCCCCGGACTAGCGATCCCCGGGGAGCTGTTTTTT
j_call: TRBJ2-7; v_call: TRBV4-1; clone_size: NA; d_call: NA; cdr3_aa: CASSQDGNYGYEQYF; cdr3_nt: TGCGCCAGCAGCCAAGACGGGAACTACGGATACGAGCAGTACTTC
j_call: TRBJ2-5; v_call: TRBV6-5; clone_size: NA; d_call: NA; cdr3_aa: CASSYLGQRQETQYF; cdr3_nt: TGTGCCAGCAGTTACCTTGGACAGCGACAAGAGACCCAGTACTTC
j_call: TRBJ2-1; v_call: TRBV27; clone_size: NA; d_call: TRBD2; cdr3_aa: CASSLSGSGGAFSYNEQFF; cdr3_nt: TGTGCCAGCAGTTTATCGGGTAGCGGGGGGGCCTTTTCCTACAATGAGCAGTTCTTC
j_call: TRBJ1-5; v_call: TRBV30; clone_size: NA; d_call: NA; cdr3_aa: CAWRPRGGIGTGQPQHF; cdr3_nt: TGTGCCTGGAGACCTAGAGGGGGGATCGGCACTGGTCAGCCCCAGCATTTT
j_call: TRBJ2-6; v_call: TRBV5-1; clone_size: NA; d_call: NA; cdr3_aa: CASSLASSGANVLTF; cdr3_nt: TGCGCCAGCAGCTTGGCCAGCTCTGGGGCCAACGTCCTGACTTTC
j_call: TRBJ1-5; v_call: TRBV2; clone_size: few; d_call: NA; cdr3_aa: CASSEGGGSNQPQHF; cdr3_nt: TGTGCCAGCAGTGAAGGAGGGGGAAGCAATCAGCCCCAGCATTTT
j_call: TRBJ2-1; v_call: TRBV4-2; clone_size: NA; d_call: TRBD1; cdr3_aa: CASSQNRDRTYNEQFF; cdr3_nt: TGTGCCAGCAGCCAGAACCGGGACAGGACCTACAATGAGCAGTTCTTC
j_call: TRBJ2-5; v_call: TRBV15; clone_size: NA; d_call: TRBD1; cdr3_aa: CATSRETGVKTQYF; cdr3_nt: TGTGCCACCAGCAGAGAGACAGGGGTGAAGACCCAGTACTTC
j_call: TRBJ2-7; v_call: TRBV5-1; clone_size: NA; d_call: NA; cdr3_aa: CASSPAFGGEQYF; cdr3_nt: TGCGCCAGCAGTCCCGCTTTTGGGGGTGAGCAGTACTTC
j_call: TRBJ2-7; v_call: TRBV11-3; clone_size: NA; d_call: TRBD1; cdr3_aa: CASSWSTGGTYEQYF; cdr3_nt: TGTGCCAGCAGCTGGAGCACAGGGGGTACCTACGAGCAGTACTTC
j_call: TRBJ2-1; v_call: TRBV12-5; clone_size: NA; d_call: TRBD1; cdr3_aa: CASGFPGTGDFNEQFF; cdr3_nt: TGTGCTAGTGGTTTTCCCGGGACAGGGGATTTCAATGAGCAGTTCTTC
j_call: TRBJ2-7; v_call: TRBV7-6; clone_size: NA; d_call: TRBD2; cdr3_aa: CASSLAIFAGVLGEQYF; cdr3_nt: TGTGCCAGCAGCTTAGCTATCTTTGCGGGAGTGTTGGGCGAGCAGTACTTC
j_call: TRBJ1-1; v_call: TRBV21-1; clone_size: NA; d_call: NA; cdr3_aa: CASSKVALNTEAFF; cdr3_nt: TGTGCCAGCAGCAAAGTCGCCCTTAACACTGAAGCTTTCTTT
j_call: TRBJ2-7; v_call: TRBV9; clone_size: NA; d_call: NA; cdr3_aa: CASSLGPTTYEQYF; cdr3_nt: TGTGCCAGCAGCCTAGGGCCAACCACCTACGAGCAGTACTTC
j_call: TRBJ1-1; v_call: TRBV19; clone_size: NA; d_call: NA; cdr3_aa: CASSTGFMNTEAFF; cdr3_nt: TGTGCCAGTAGTACCGGGTTCATGAACACTGAAGCTTTCTTT
j_call: TRBJ1-6; v_call: TRBV7-9; clone_size: NA; d_call: NA; cdr3_aa: CASSNTDSPLHF; cdr3_nt: TGTGCCAGCAGCAATACGGATTCACCCCTCCACTTT
j_call: TRBJ1-1; v_call: TRBV10-2; clone_size: NA; d_call: NA; cdr3_aa: CASRIRGTGEAFF; cdr3_nt: TGCGCCAGCAGAATACGGGGAACGGGTGAAGCTTTCTTT
j_call: TRBJ1-1; v_call: TRBV2; clone_size: few; d_call: TRBD1; cdr3_aa: CARLQGMNTEAFF; cdr3_nt: TGTGCCAGGTTACAGGGGATGAACACTGAAGCTTTCTTT
j_call: TRBJ1-5; v_call: TRBV19; clone_size: few; d_call: TRBD1; cdr3_aa: CASSIGDRGPQPQHF; cdr3_nt: TGTGCCAGTAGTATAGGGGACAGGGGGCCTCAGCCCCAGCATTTT
j_call: TRBJ2-1; v_call: TRBV11-3; clone_size: NA; d_call: TRBD2; cdr3_aa: CASSLVSGVSSYNEQFF; cdr3_nt: TGTGCCAGCAGCTTAGTTAGCGGGGTAAGCTCCTACAATGAGCAGTTCTTC
j_call: TRBJ1-1; v_call: TRBV4-1; clone_size: NA; d_call: NA; cdr3_aa: CASSPLQRNTEAFF; cdr3_nt: TGCGCCAGCAGCCCACTACAGCGGAACACTGAAGCTTTCTTT
j_call: TRBJ1-1; v_call: TRBV19; clone_size: NA; d_call: NA; cdr3_aa: CASSTQRDTEAFF; cdr3_nt: TGTGCCAGTAGTACTCAGAGGGACACTGAAGCTTTCTTT
j_call: TRBJ1-5; v_call: TRBV4-2; clone_size: once; d_call: TRBD1; cdr3_aa: CASSHDREGQPQHF; cdr3_nt: TGTGCCAGCAGCCACGACAGGGAAGGGCAGCCCCAGCATTTT
j_call: TRBJ2-7; v_call: TRBV11-2; clone_size: NA; d_call: TRBD2; cdr3_aa: CASSLGLAEGEQYF; cdr3_nt: TGTGCCAGCAGCTTAGGGCTAGCGGAGGGGGAGCAGTACTTC
j_call: TRBJ1-2; v_call: TRBV19; clone_size: few; d_call: NA; cdr3_aa: CASSMRQSYGYTF; cdr3_nt: TGTGCCAGTAGTATGCGTCAGTCCTATGGCTACACCTTC
j_call: TRBJ2-1; v_call: TRBV5-1; clone_size: once; d_call: TRBD2; cdr3_aa: CASSPSGTSGRAGEQFF; cdr3_nt: TGCGCCAGCAGCCCTTCGGGGACTAGCGGGAGGGCCGGTGAGCAGTTCTTC
j_call: TRBJ1-2; v_call: TRBV10-1; clone_size: NA; d_call: NA; cdr3_aa: CASSDEQVLYGYTF; cdr3_nt: TGCGCCAGCAGCGACGAACAGGTCCTATATGGCTACACCTTC
j_call: TRBJ2-2; v_call: TRBV9; clone_size: NA; d_call: TRBD2; cdr3_aa: CASSVTSGAANTGELFF; cdr3_nt: TGTGCCAGCAGCGTAACTAGCGGGGCTGCGAACACCGGGGAGCTGTTTTTT
j_call: TRBJ2-3; v_call: TRBV5-1; clone_size: once; d_call: TRBD2; cdr3_aa: CASRGMPSGGGSTDTQYF; cdr3_nt: TGCGCCAGCAGAGGGATGCCTAGCGGGGGGGGCAGCACAGATACGCAGTATTTT
j_call: TRBJ2-2; v_call: TRBV5-1; clone_size: NA; d_call: NA; cdr3_aa: CASSSLGGPNTGELFF; cdr3_nt: TGCGCCAGCAGCTCACTGGGGGGGCCAAACACCGGGGAGCTGTTTTTT
j_call: TRBJ2-5; v_call: TRBV7-9; clone_size: NA; d_call: NA; cdr3_aa: CASSLIQETQYF; cdr3_nt: TGTGCCAGCAGCTTAATCCAAGAGACCCAGTACTTC
j_call: TRBJ2-3; v_call: TRBV2; clone_size: NA; d_call: NA; cdr3_aa: CASSVEAYTDTQYF; cdr3_nt: TGTGCCAGCAGTGTGGAGGCATACACAGATACGCAGTATTTT